One and the same sample provided the 13 T cell receptor beta chains below, sequenced in a study of blood T cell repertoires in COVID-19. The protocol was immunoSEQ multiplex PCR, while the TCRdb copy is restricted to in-frame clones and leaves out a portion. The repertoire holds about 180,000 clones, with roughly 80% as singletons. Source material: PBMCs or T cells enriched from blood (not recorded which). The receptors derive from a woman between 40 and 55 years old with acute COVID-19.

The chain uses TRBV3-1 (or the pseudogene TRBV3-2) and TRBJ2-5, with 7 bases fitting TRBD1. Germline CDR1 LGHDT, CDR2 YNNKEL (reference sequence). CDR3 length equals 15 residues. The trim removed 5 bases at V and 5 bases at J, leaving 11 bases unmatched. The DNA for the CDR3 is TGTGCCAGCAGCTTTTCTACAGGGGCTAGGGAGACCCAGTACTTC. Its protein is CASSFSTGARETQYF.

The genes are TRBV12-5 and TRBJ2-1; 9 positions agree with TRBD2. The V gene's germline CDR1 is LGHNT and CDR2 FRNRAP. After removal of 1 base from V and 3 bases from J, the junction contained 7 bases not matched to a gene. This CDR3 spans 17 amino acids. The CDR3 loop reads CASGLDLAGPHYNEQFF. Written as DNA, the CDR3 is TGTGCTAGTGGTTTGGACCTAGCGGGACCTCACTACAATGAGCAGTTCTTC.

V and J are TRBV9 and TRBJ1-1, with a possible D match to TRBD1 (6 bases). The CDR3 loop spans 15 amino acids. Germline V CDR1 and CDR2: SGDLS, YYNGEE. The germline V and J ends were trimmed by 0 bases and 6 bases, with 15 bases remaining between them. This chain's CDR3 is CASSVVQGSRAEAFF. In DNA, the CDR3 is TGTGCCAGCAGCGTAGTGCAGGGGTCTCGGGCTGAAGCTTTCTTT. Full variable domain (rest looked up from reference TRBV9 and TRBJ1-1): DSGVTQTPKHLITATGQRVTLRCSPRSGDLSVYWYQQSLDQGLQFLIQYYNGEERAKGNILERFSAQQFPDLHSELNLSSLELGDSALYFCASSVVQGSRAEAFFGQGTRLTVV.

The chain recombines TRBV19 with TRBJ1-1; no clear D gene. V was clipped by 3 bases and J by 1 base, with 6 bases between them. Looked up from germline, CDR1 is LNHDA and CDR2 is SQIVND (reference sequence). This CDR3 is 13 amino acids long. Here the CDR3 reads CASSISRNTEAFF. The CDR3 DNA follows: TGTGCCAGTAGTATTAGCAGGAACACTGAAGCTTTCTTT.

The J gene is TRBJ1-5, the V gene TRBV6-5; 7 bases align to TRBD1. The V gene's germline CDR1 is MNHEY and CDR2 SVGAGI. This CDR3 is 14 amino acids long. Unmatched junction bases numbered 5, after V lost 4 bases and J lost 5 bases. DNA of the CDR3: TGTGCCAGCAGTTCTAAAACAGGGGATCAGCCCCAGCATTTT. This gives the protein CASSSKTGDQPQHF.

This sequence joins TRBV30 and TRBJ1-1, with D perhaps matching TRBD1 (5 bases). Germline V CDR1 and CDR2: GTSNPN, SVGIG (reference sequence). The CDR3 consists of 14 residues. V lost 4 bases, J lost 1 base, and 13 bases lay in between. The CDR3: CAWNEGVANTEAFF. CDR3 sequence (DNA): TGTGCCTGGAACGAAGGGGTGGCGAACACTGAAGCTTTCTTT. The variable domain in full, with the rest retrieved from reference TRBV30 and TRBJ1-1, is SQTIHQWPATLVQPVGSPLSLECTVEGTSNPNLYWYRQAAGRGLQLLFYSVGIGQISSEVPQNLSASRPQDRQFILSSKKLLLSDSGFYLCAWNEGVANTEAFFGQGTRLTVV.

In this sample, this clone turned up once. This chain links TRBV12-3 or TRBV12-4 with TRBJ1-6; D is undetermined. This CDR3 has 13 residues. V dropped 4 bases and J dropped 3 bases, with 4 bases sitting between them. CDR3 sequence reads: CASSSYYNSPLHF. Written as DNA, the CDR3 is TGTGCCAGCAGTTCTTACTATAATTCACCCCTCCACTTT.

V and J are TRBV7-8 and TRBJ2-1, with a possible D match to TRBD2 (6 bases). V was clipped by 3 bases and J by 10 bases, with 13 bases between them. CDR1 and CDR2 from the germline V gene are SGHVS and FQNEAQ. This CDR3 region has 13 residues. CDR3 protein: CASSLRLGLEQFF. In DNA form, the CDR3 reads TGTGCCAGCAGCTTGCGATTGGGACTGGAGCAGTTCTTC.

J is TRBJ1-2 and V is TRBV12-3 or TRBV12-4, with D hard to call. Between the trimmed V and J ends, which lost 3 bases and 6 bases, there was a span of 11 bases. This CDR3 is built from 13 residues. This CDR3 reads CASSLVVLDGYTF. Here the CDR3 DNA reads TGTGCCAGCAGTTTGGTAGTGCTGGATGGCTACACCTTC.

The rearrangement links TRBV7-2 to TRBJ1-6; the D is unclear. Germline values: CDR1 SGHTA, CDR2 FQGNSA. The V and J ends lost 1 base and 9 bases respectively, with 7 bases between them. The CDR3 totals 13 residues. Written as DNA, the CDR3 is TGTGCCAGCAGCTTAGAACAGCTTTCACCCCTCCACTTT. Protein: CASSLEQLSPLHF.

This chain joins TRBV7-6 and TRBJ2-1; D is unresolved. V was clipped by 1 base and J by 8 bases, with 3 bases between them. Germline assignment: CDR1 SGHVS and CDR2 FNYEAQ. This CDR3 comprises 11 residues. The CDR3 DNA reads TGTGCCAGCAGCTTAGGCGATGAGCAGTTCTTC. Its translation: CASSLGDEQFF.

The rearrangement uses TRBV5-1 and TRBJ2-7; 10 bases line up with TRBD2. V was clipped by 2 bases and J by 2 bases; unmatched bases: 7. Germline V CDR1 and CDR2: SGHRS, YFSETQ. The CDR3 spans 16 residues. In DNA form, the CDR3 reads TGCGCCAGCAGCTTACCGCCAGCGGGGGGGGCCTACGAGCAGTACTTC. Protein sequence: CASSLPPAGGAYEQYF.

The J gene is TRBJ1-1, the V gene TRBV27; 7 bases agree with TRBD1. CDR1 is MNHEY and CDR2 is SMNVEV in the germline V gene (reference sequence). The V segment lost 4 bases and the J segment 10 bases; nucleotides outside the gene matches: 15. The CDR3 contains 15 residues. This chain's CDR3 is CASSSSRDRLWGAFF. CDR3 bases: TGTGCCAGCAGTTCATCTCGGGACAGATTGTGGGGAGCTTTCTTT.